A selection of T cell receptor beta chains follows, all from one sample in a study of blood T cell repertoires in COVID-19. Libraries were prepared by immunoSEQ multiplex PCR; TCRdb keeps only in-frame clonotypes and omits some of them. This table has approximately 190,000 clones, 60% to 80% appearing once. Sequenced sample: peripheral blood. These receptors came from a man aged 55 to 70 with active or convalescent COVID-19. Each CDR3 is given with its conserved first and last residue. D genes are given only for firm matches. Only some rows state a clone size, as once, few, many or a class for expanded clones.

cdr3_nt: TGTGCCAGCAGCTTAAATAGCGGGGGGATCAGTGATGAGCAGTTCTTC
cdr3_aa: CASSLNSGGISDEQFF
v_call: TRBV7-8
j_call: TRBJ2-1
d_call: TRBD2
clone_size: NA

cdr3_nt: TGCAGCGTTGAAGATCCGCGCGGGAACACAGATACGCAGTATTTT
cdr3_aa: CSVEDPRGNTDTQYF
v_call: TRBV29-1
j_call: TRBJ2-3
d_call: NA
clone_size: few

cdr3_nt: TGTGCCAGTAGTGAGTCTAGCGGGAGTGGTGAGCAGTTCTTC
cdr3_aa: CASSESSGSGEQFF
v_call: TRBV19
j_call: TRBJ2-1
d_call: TRBD2
clone_size: once

cdr3_nt: TGTGCCAGCAGTCAATCGGGACAGGGAATTGTTGCTGAAGCTTTCTTT
cdr3_aa: CASSQSGQGIVAEAFF
v_call: TRBV6-4
j_call: TRBJ1-1
d_call: TRBD1
clone_size: NA

cdr3_nt: TGTGCCAGTAGTCAATGGACAGGGCTCAGCAATCAGCCCCAGCATTTT
cdr3_aa: CASSQWTGLSNQPQHF
v_call: TRBV19
j_call: TRBJ1-5
d_call: TRBD1
clone_size: once

cdr3_nt: TGCGCCAGCAGCCAAGCGGATTCACCCCTCCACTTT
cdr3_aa: CASSQADSPLHF
v_call: TRBV4-3
j_call: TRBJ1-6
d_call: NA
clone_size: NA

cdr3_nt: TGTGCCAGCAGTGGCGGGGACAGCAATCTGAACACTGAAGCTTTCTTT
cdr3_aa: CASSGGDSNLNTEAFF
v_call: TRBV6-1
j_call: TRBJ1-1
d_call: TRBD1
clone_size: few

cdr3_nt: TGTGCCAGCAGTCCCCTGACAGGGGGCGTGGAGACCCAGTACTTC
cdr3_aa: CASSPLTGGVETQYF
v_call: TRBV28
j_call: TRBJ2-5
d_call: TRBD1
clone_size: NA

cdr3_nt: TGCGCCAGCCTTCGGAGCGGGAGGACGACAGATACGCAGTATTTT
cdr3_aa: CASLRSGRTTDTQYF
v_call: TRBV5-1
j_call: TRBJ2-3
d_call: TRBD2
clone_size: NA

cdr3_nt: TGTGCCACCAGGGGGGAGGGGGACGCCGGGGAGCTGTTTTTT
cdr3_aa: CATRGEGDAGELFF
v_call: TRBV24-1
j_call: TRBJ2-2
d_call: NA
clone_size: many

cdr3_nt: TGTGCCAGCAGTCCCTGGACTATCGGAACCTACGAGCAGTACTTC
cdr3_aa: CASSPWTIGTYEQYF
v_call: TRBV27
j_call: TRBJ2-7
d_call: NA
clone_size: once

cdr3_nt: TGTGCCAGCTCACCCTACAGGGGGCTAGGTGAGCAGTTCTTC
cdr3_aa: CASSPYRGLGEQFF
v_call: TRBV18
j_call: TRBJ2-1
d_call: TRBD1
clone_size: NA

cdr3_nt: TGCGCCAGCAGCTTGGGACTAGCGGGATCCTACGAGCAGTACTTC
cdr3_aa: CASSLGLAGSYEQYF
v_call: TRBV5-1
j_call: TRBJ2-7
d_call: TRBD2
clone_size: NA

cdr3_nt: TGTGCCTGGAGTCCTAGCGGAGCATTCTACAATGAGCAGTTCTTC
cdr3_aa: CAWSPSGAFYNEQFF
v_call: TRBV30
j_call: TRBJ2-1
d_call: TRBD2
clone_size: NA

cdr3_nt: TGCGCCAGCAGCTTGGTCGGGAGGGCCCCCGAGCAGTACTTC
cdr3_aa: CASSLVGRAPEQYF
v_call: TRBV5-1
j_call: TRBJ2-7
d_call: TRBD2
clone_size: NA

cdr3_nt: TGTGCCAGCTCATCCCTCCCCAAAGCGAGCGCTCCTAATGAAAAACTGTTTTTT
cdr3_aa: CASSSLPKASAPNEKLFF
v_call: TRBV18
j_call: TRBJ1-4
d_call: NA
clone_size: NA

cdr3_nt: TGTGCCAGCAGTTACGGCCCGAACACTGAAGCTTTCTTT
cdr3_aa: CASSYGPNTEAFF
v_call: TRBV6-6
j_call: TRBJ1-1
d_call: NA
clone_size: NA

cdr3_nt: TGCGCCAGCAGCTTGGGAGGACACAACACCGGGGAGCTGTTTTTT
cdr3_aa: CASSLGGHNTGELFF
v_call: TRBV5-1
j_call: TRBJ2-2
d_call: NA
clone_size: NA

cdr3_nt: TGTGCCAGCAGCTTAGGAGCGAAAGCTTTCTTT
cdr3_aa: CASSLGAKAFF
v_call: TRBV11-2
j_call: TRBJ1-1
d_call: NA
clone_size: NA

cdr3_nt: TGTGCCAGCCATGGACAGGAGGGGACCCAGTACTTC
cdr3_aa: CASHGQEGTQYF
v_call: TRBV3-1/TRBV3-2
j_call: TRBJ2-5
d_call: NA
clone_size: few

cdr3_nt: TGTGCCACCAGTGATTCTTCAGGGGGGATGACCGGGGAGCTGTTTTTT
cdr3_aa: CATSDSSGGMTGELFF
v_call: TRBV24-1
j_call: TRBJ2-2
d_call: NA
clone_size: once

cdr3_nt: TGTGCCAGCTCAGGACAGGGGACGTTCGGGGAGACCCAGTACTTC
cdr3_aa: CASSGQGTFGETQYF
v_call: TRBV18
j_call: TRBJ2-5
d_call: TRBD1
clone_size: NA

cdr3_nt: TGTGCCAGCAGCTGGGGGGTCGGTAGCAATCAGCCCCAGCATTTT
cdr3_aa: CASSWGVGSNQPQHF
v_call: TRBV28
j_call: TRBJ1-5
d_call: NA
clone_size: NA

cdr3_nt: TGTGCCAGCAGTTACGAACTAGCGGGTAAAACGTACGAGCAGTACTTC
cdr3_aa: CASSYELAGKTYEQYF
v_call: TRBV6-6
j_call: TRBJ2-7
d_call: TRBD2
clone_size: once

cdr3_nt: TGTGCCAGTAGTATAGCACCTCAGGGTGGTAACGAGCAGTACTTC
cdr3_aa: CASSIAPQGGNEQYF
v_call: TRBV19
j_call: TRBJ2-7
d_call: NA
clone_size: NA

cdr3_nt: TGCGCCAGCAGCCAAGGGACTAGCGGGAGTTCCGGGGAGCTGTTTTTT
cdr3_aa: CASSQGTSGSSGELFF
v_call: TRBV4-3
j_call: TRBJ2-2
d_call: TRBD2
clone_size: NA

cdr3_nt: TGCGCCAGCAGCTTACAGGGGACCCACGAGCAGTACTTC
cdr3_aa: CASSLQGTHEQYF
v_call: TRBV5-1
j_call: TRBJ2-7
d_call: TRBD1
clone_size: NA